Presented here are 24 T cell receptor beta chains from one specimen sequenced in a study of graft-versus-host responses after intestinal transplantation. Assay used: immunoSEQ multiplex PCR; TCRdb lists only in-frame clones, some missing. The sample holds more than 85,000 clones, roughly 91% seen once. Antigen specificity for these receptors is unknown. Sequencing used unstimulated CD8+ T cells sorted from spleen or lymph node cells, obtained before intestinal transplant. These receptors were taken from a human donor who received an intestinal transplant.

The chain joins TRBV5-4 to TRBJ2-7; D is possibly TRBD2 (5 bases). Germline V lookup: CDR1 SGHNT, CDR2 YYREEE (reference sequence). The CDR3 extends over 15 amino acids. Trimming stripped 0 bases from V and 4 bases from J, with 14 bases between. The CDR3 loop is CASSLVPGTSYEQYF. The CDR3 nucleotides are TGTGCCAGCAGCTTGGTTCCGGGTACTAGTTACGAGCAGTACTTC.

V usage is TRBV9 and J usage is TRBJ2-3; TRBD1 matches at 7 bases. The germline V gene has CDR1 SGDLS and CDR2 YYNGEE. The CDR3 extends over 15 amino acids. V shed 0 bases, J shed 3 bases, and the junction held 4 bases outside the gene matches. The CDR3 DNA sequence: TGTGCCAGCAGCGTAGAGGGGGCCGGGACAGATACGCAGTATTTT. Translation: CASSVEGAGTDTQYF.

The rearrangement uses TRBV29-1 and TRBJ1-2; no clear D gene. Looked up from germline, CDR1 is SQVTM and CDR2 is ANQGSEA. This CDR3 is built from 14 residues. V was cut by 1 base and J by 5 bases, with 14 bases left in between. The CDR3 bases are TGCAGCGTTGAAGTTCGATCGCCAACTTATGGCTACACCTTC. Amino acid sequence: CSVEVRSPTYGYTF. Together with reference TRBV29-1 and TRBJ1-2, the CDR3 gives the full variable domain: SAVISQKPSRDICQRGTSLTIQCQVDSQVTMMFWYRQQPGQSLTLIATANQGSEATYESGFVIDKFPISRPNLTFSTLTVSNMSPEDSSIYLCSVEVRSPTYGYTFGSGTRLTVV.

The DNA for the CDR3 is TGCGCCAGCAGCCCTCTAGTGGAAATCACAGATACGCAGTATTTT. It yields the protein CASSPLVEITDTQYF. V gene TRBV4-3 combines with J gene TRBJ2-3; D unresolved. Germline V gives CDR1 LGHNA, CDR2 YSLEER. V was pared by 4 bases and J by 2 bases, with 13 bases between. CDR3 length equals 15 residues.

The count of this clone is one. J is TRBJ2-2 and V is TRBV7-8, with 9 positions matching TRBD1. Germline values: CDR1 SGHVS, CDR2 FQNEAQ. J gave up 6 bases and V 5 bases, and 4 bases lay outside the gene matches. The CDR3 covers 14 residues. The CDR3 protein is CASSERQGAGELFF. The CDR3, as DNA: TGTGCCAGCAGCGAACGACAGGGGGCCGGGGAGCTGTTTTTT.

The rearrangement uses TRBV9 and TRBJ1-2; maybe TRBD1 (5 bases). CDR3 length: 12 residues. Germline V gene sequence: CDR1 SGDLS, CDR2 YYNGEE. V was cut by 3 bases and J by 4 bases, with 7 bases left in between. The CDR3 protein is CASSAGLYGYTF. As DNA, the CDR3 is TGTGCCAGCAGCGCGGGACTCTATGGCTACACCTTC.

The chain links TRBV4-1 to TRBJ2-1; 13 bases map to TRBD2. Looked up from germline, CDR1 is MGHRA and CDR2 is YSYEKL. V lost 3 bases to trimming and J lost 8 bases; unmatched junction nucleotides: 10. CDR3 length: 17 residues. In DNA, the CDR3 is TGCGCCAGCAGCCATCCCCCCGGGACTAGCGGGGACGATGAGCAGTTCTTC. It codes for CASSHPPGTSGDDEQFF.

The gene calls are TRBV13 and TRBJ1-2; D unresolved. Germline-derived CDR1 and CDR2 are PRHDT and FYEKMQ (reference sequence). V lost 8 bases, J lost 4 bases, and 23 bases lay in between. The CDR3 is 16 residues long. Here the CDR3 reads CASAESSATDSYGYTF. The CDR3 bases are TGTGCCAGCGCCGAATCGTCCGCGACGGACTCCTATGGCTACACCTTC.

In this sample, this clone turned up once. The chain uses TRBV27 and TRBJ2-7; a weak D match, TRBD2 (7 bases). V was trimmed by 6 bases and J by 0 bases, leaving 15 bases between them. Germline assignment: CDR1 MNHEY and CDR2 SMNVEV (reference sequence). The CDR3 is made up of 15 amino acids. The CDR3 DNA reads TGTGCCAGCAGCCCAGAGGCGGGGGCCTCCTACGAGCAGTACTTC. Protein sequence: CASSPEAGASYEQYF.

Only one count was recorded for this clone. The rearrangement uses TRBV19 and TRBJ2-2; D perhaps matches TRBD1 (5 bases). In germline, CDR1 is LNHDA, CDR2 SQIVND (reference sequence). V lost 3 bases and J lost 6, with 14 bases in between. The CDR3 contains 15 residues. The CDR3 DNA reads as TGTGCCAGTAGTATTTTTGTGGGGCCCCCCGGGGAGCTGTTTTTT. This encodes CASSIFVGPPGELFF.

The gene calls are TRBV29-1 and TRBJ2-6; D perhaps matches TRBD2 (7 bases). This CDR3 region has 15 residues. V shed 1 base and J shed 2 bases, with 9 bases lying between them. Germline CDR1 SQVTM, CDR2 ANQGSEA. The CDR3, as DNA: TGCAGCGTTGAAGTCGGGGGGCCTGGGGCCAACGTCCTGACTTTC. It yields the protein CSVEVGGPGANVLTF.

As regards this clone: Other DNA sequences in the same sample also yield this CDR3. J is TRBJ2-1 and V is TRBV6-5; D unresolved. The length of the CDR3 is 13 residues. Germline values: CDR1 MNHEY, CDR2 SVGAGI. V gave up 0 bases and J gave up 3 bases, with 3 bases separating them. The CDR3 DNA sequence: TGTGCCAGCAGTTACTCGAGCTACAATGAGCAGTTCTTC. It specifies CASSYSSYNEQFF.

J is TRBJ2-1 and V is TRBV6-1; 12 bases map to TRBD2. CDR1 MNHNS and CDR2 SASEGT come from the germline V gene. The CDR3 loop spans 15 amino acids. The trim removed 3 bases at V and 4 bases at J, leaving 1 base unmatched. CDR3 region: CASSDLAGGYNEQFF. The DNA of the CDR3 is TGTGCCAGCAGTGATCTAGCGGGGGGGTACAATGAGCAGTTCTTC.

This rearrangement joins TRBV30 to TRBJ2-5; possibly TRBD2 for D (6 bases). The CDR3 spans 14 residues. Germline V gene lookup returns CDR1 GTSNPN and CDR2 SVGIG (reference sequence). Trimming removed 0 bases at V and 5 bases at J, with 13 bases between. CDR3 amino acids: CAWSVVGRSETQYF. The CDR3 region has the DNA TGTGCCTGGAGTGTCGTGGGGAGGTCCGAGACCCAGTACTTC.

The chain employs TRBV7-9 and TRBJ1-2; possible D gene TRBD1, 6 bases. This CDR3 has 13 amino acids. The germline gives CDR1 SEHNR, CDR2 FQNEAQ (reference sequence). The V and J ends lost 6 bases and 6 bases respectively, with 14 bases between them. CDR3: CASRQGGLDGYTF. CDR3 in DNA: TGTGCCAGCAGACAAGGGGGTTTAGATGGCTACACCTTC.

The chain combines TRBV13 with TRBJ1-4, with D perhaps TRBD1 (5 bases). V dropped 5 bases and J dropped 4 bases, with 11 bases sitting between them. CDR1 PRHDT and CDR2 FYEKMQ come from the germline V gene (reference sequence). This CDR3 has 14 residues. The CDR3 loop is CASSAFDSNEKLFF. DNA for the CDR3: TGTGCCAGCAGCGCTTTCGACAGTAATGAAAAACTGTTTTTT.

The rearrangement links TRBV7-6 to TRBJ2-6; 9 positions agree with TRBD1. CDR1 and CDR2 (germline): SGHVS, FNYEAQ. This CDR3 has 20 amino acids. V trimming: 6 bases; J trimming: 2 bases; junction bases outside the gene matches: 17. The CDR3 reads CASSQSRDRASTPGANVLTF. DNA for the CDR3: TGTGCCAGCAGTCAATCAAGGGACAGGGCGAGCACTCCTGGGGCCAACGTCCTGACTTTC.

The genes are TRBV4-3 and TRBJ1-2; 8 bases line up with TRBD1. Unmatched junction bases numbered 7, after V lost 5 bases and J lost 5 bases. This CDR3 is 14 amino acids long. The germline V gene has CDR1 LGHNA and CDR2 YSLEER. CDR3 DNA: TGCGCCAGCAGCAGCGACAGGGGCTTGTATGGCTACACCTTC. It specifies CASSSDRGLYGYTF.

The rearrangement links TRBV27 to TRBJ2-5; 7 bases line up with TRBD1. The end of the DNA is better explained by TRBJ2-7, so the J call may be wrong. This CDR3 comprises 15 residues. CDR1 is MNHEY and CDR2 is SMNVEV in the germline V gene (reference sequence). The CDR3 protein is CASSFLGTASYEQYF. In DNA form, the CDR3 reads TGTGCCAGCAGTTTCCTTGGGACAGCCTCCTACGAGCAGTACTTC.

The V call is TRBV10-3, the J call TRBJ2-5; 10 bases map to TRBD1. TRBJ2-7 matches the DNA end more closely, so the J call is doubtful. Germline loops: CDR1 ENHRY, CDR2 SYGVKD. The CDR3 runs 15 residues. CDR3 loop: CAISDGTGAFREQYF. The CDR3, as DNA: TGTGCCATCAGTGACGGGACAGGGGCCTTTCGCGAGCAGTACTTC.

The chain joins TRBV27 to TRBJ2-2; unclear D gene. The CDR3 contains 13 residues. Looked up from germline, CDR1 is MNHEY and CDR2 is SMNVEV (reference sequence). V was shortened by 3 bases and J by 0 bases, with 2 bases between the two germline ends. This chain's CDR3 is CASSFTNTGELFF. In DNA, the CDR3 is TGTGCCAGCAGTTTTACGAACACCGGGGAGCTGTTTTTT.

V usage is TRBV11-3 and J usage is TRBJ1-2; perhaps TRBD1 as D (6 bases). The CDR3 is 13 amino acids. Germline loops: CDR1 SGHNT, CDR2 YENEEA. The V and J ends lost 5 bases and 7 bases respectively, with 14 bases between them. The DNA of the CDR3 is TGTGCCAGCAGCCCCTTTACAGGGCCTGGCTACACCTTC. This encodes CASSPFTGPGYTF.

The chain joins TRBV7-8 to TRBJ1-5; D remains ambiguous. Germline V gene lookup returns CDR1 SGHVS and CDR2 FQNEAQ. There are 13 residues in the CDR3. With 7 bases removed from V and 1 base from J, the gap between germline ends came to 8 bases. CDR3 amino acids: CASTPFSNQPQHF. CDR3 coding DNA: TGTGCCAGCACCCCATTCAGCAATCAGCCCCAGCATTTT.

This chain uses TRBV4-1 with TRBJ2-1; possible D gene TRBD1, 6 bases. V was clipped by 3 bases and J by 10 bases, with 10 bases between them. CDR3 length: 12 amino acids. Germline values: CDR1 MGHRA, CDR2 YSYEKL. The CDR3 region is CASSQSGTEQFF. The CDR3 nucleotides read TGCGCCAGCAGCCAGTCCGGGACAGAGCAGTTCTTC.